The 21 T cell receptor beta chains below were found in one sample sequenced in a study of cytomegalovirus exposure and HLA in healthy donors. PCR used 60 Vbeta primers and 13 Jbeta primers. Some clones are missing from TCRdb's copy, which holds only in-frame ones; the method was immunoSEQ multiplex PCR. The repertoire holds approximately 190,000 clones, with around 86% as singletons. Source material: PBMCs. The receptors stem from a young man in good health and CMV-seronegative.

The V and J genes are TRBV2 and TRBJ2-5; D perhaps matches TRBD1 (6 bases). Germline V gene data show CDR1 as SNHLY and CDR2 as FYNNEI. Trimming cost V 8 bases and J 0 bases, with 13 bases left between them. This CDR3 has 14 residues. This CDR3 is CASVPYRDQETQYF. As DNA, the CDR3 is TGTGCCAGCGTTCCCTACAGGGACCAAGAGACCCAGTACTTC.

Details on this clone: At one end, the junction sequence differs from germline, possibly due to a read error. The CDR3 DNA follows: TGTGCTAGCAGGGAGACTAGCGGGGTCTGGGAGCAGTACTTC. It encodes CASRETSGVWEQYF. The rearrangement uses TRBV2 and TRBJ2-7; the match to TRBD2 covers 11 bases. Germline lookup yields CDR1 SNHLY and CDR2 FYNNEI. The CDR3 runs to 14 residues. The full variable domain, with the rest looked up from reference TRBV2 and TRBJ2-7, is EPEVTQTPSHQVTQMGQEVILRCVPISNHLYFYWYRQILGQKVEFLVSFYNNEISEKSEIFDDQFSVERPDGSNFTLKIRSTKLEDSAMYFCASRETSGVWEQYFGPGTRLTVT.

This chain uses TRBV18 with TRBJ2-7; 8 nucleotides match TRBD1. V shed 3 bases, J shed 2 bases, and the junction held 6 bases outside the gene matches. The CDR3 loop spans 15 amino acids. Germline lookup yields CDR1 KGHSH and CDR2 LQKENI. CDR3 sequence reads: CASSPSTGEAYEQYF. The CDR3, as DNA: TGTGCCAGCTCACCTTCGACAGGGGAAGCCTACGAGCAGTACTTC. The complete variable domain, with remaining parts taken from reference TRBV18 and TRBJ2-7, reads NAGVMQNPRHLVRRRGQEARLRCSPMKGHSHVYWYRQLPEEGLKFMVYLQKENIIDESGMPKERFSAEFPKEGPSILRIQQVVRGDSAAYFCASSPSTGEAYEQYFGPGTRLTVT.

V and J are TRBV5-4 and TRBJ2-2; 7 bases are shared with TRBD2. V was pared by 0 bases and J by 4 bases, with 6 bases of the junction left unmatched. There are 16 residues in the CDR3. CDR1 and CDR2 (germline): SGHNT, YYREEE (reference sequence). In DNA form, the CDR3 reads TGTGCCAGCAGCTTGGGGGGGGGAGACATCACCGGGGAGCTGTTTTTT. It is translated as CASSLGGGDITGELFF.

This chain uses TRBV6-1 with TRBJ2-7, with D perhaps matching TRBD2 (5 bases). The germline V gene has CDR1 MNHNS and CDR2 SASEGT. This CDR3 spans 14 amino acids. The V and J ends lost 5 bases and 0 bases respectively, with 11 bases between them. CDR3 nucleotide sequence: TGTGCCAGCAGTCAGGACTTCCTCTCCTACGAGCAGTACTTC. Translation: CASSQDFLSYEQYF.

The chain links TRBV28 to TRBJ1-1; no reliable D call. V shed 3 bases and J shed 11 bases, with 16 bases lying between them. CDR3 length: 13 amino acids. The germline V gene has CDR1 MDHEN and CDR2 SYDVKM. DNA for the CDR3: TGTGCCAGCAGTTTGAGACTTGGCGGGTGGGCTTTCTTT. Encoded protein: CASSLRLGGWAFF.

This rearrangement joins TRBV6-5 to TRBJ2-7; no clear D. Trimming stripped 0 bases from V and 3 bases from J, with 6 bases between. The V gene's germline CDR1 is MNHEY and CDR2 SVGAGI. The CDR3 length is 13 residues. The CDR3 sequence is CASSYSAHYEQYF. In DNA, the CDR3 is TGTGCCAGCAGTTACTCGGCCCACTACGAGCAGTACTTC.

This clone was picked up one time. The chain combines TRBV28 with TRBJ1-5; no clear D gene. The CDR3 is made up of 15 amino acids. CDR1 is MDHEN and CDR2 is SYDVKM in the germline V gene. V shed 3 bases and J shed 2 bases, with 11 bases lying between them. CDR3 coding DNA: TGTGCCAGCAGTTTTCCGAACTCACGCAATCAGCCCCAGCATTTT. Amino acid sequence: CASSFPNSRNQPQHF.

The V call is TRBV5-4, the J call TRBJ2-4, with 13 nucleotides matching TRBD2. With 4 bases clipped from V and 6 bases from J, the junction kept 1 base outside the gene matches. This CDR3 spans 14 amino acids. Per the germline V gene, CDR1 is SGHNT and CDR2 is YYREEE (reference sequence). CDR3 residues: CASSRTSGRNIQYF. In nucleotides, the CDR3 is TGTGCCAGCAGCCGGACTAGCGGGAGAAACATTCAGTACTTC.

The rearrangement links TRBV5-4 to TRBJ2-7; D not resolved. CDR1 SGHNT and CDR2 YYREEE come from the germline V gene (reference sequence). The CDR3 totals 13 residues. The CDR3 protein is CVVQRSSSYEQYF. The CDR3 DNA is TGTGTTGTCCAGCGCTCTAGCTCCTACGAGCAGTACTTC. The complete variable domain, with remaining parts taken from reference TRBV5-4 and TRBJ2-7, reads ETGVTQSPTHLIKTRGQQVTLRCSSQSGHNTVSWYQQALGQGPQFIFQYYREEENGRGNFPPRFSGLQFPNYSSELNVNALELDDSALYLCVVQRSSSYEQYFGPGTRLTVT.

CDR3 amino acids: CASSLPSSGGAPTGELFF. The CDR3 nucleotides read TGTGCCAGCAGCTTACCTTCTAGCGGGGGGGCCCCCACCGGGGAGCTGTTTTTT. The chain is built from TRBV7-8 and TRBJ2-2, with 12 bases lining up with TRBD2. This CDR3 is 18 amino acids long. From germline, CDR1 is SGHVS and CDR2 FQNEAQ. Losses at the gene ends were 2 bases for V and 4 bases for J; bases not matched to a gene: 8.

J is TRBJ1-1 and V is TRBV10-3, with 8 bases aligning to TRBD1. Germline assignment: CDR1 ENHRY and CDR2 SYGVKD. The CDR3 is made up of 13 amino acids. The J segment lost 2 bases and the V segment lost 11 bases, leaving 7 bases of the junction unmatched. CDR3 sequence: CAAGTGPNTEAFF. The CDR3 nucleotides read TGTGCCGCGGGGACAGGACCAAACACTGAAGCTTTCTTT.

V and J are TRBV5-1 and TRBJ1-3; D may be TRBD1 (6 bases). The V end lost 4 bases, the J end lost 0 bases, and 14 bases lay between the germline ends. Germline CDR1 is SGHRS and CDR2 is YFSETQ. The CDR3 spans 16 residues. Here the CDR3 reads CASSGGQTFSGNTIYF. CDR3 DNA: TGCGCCAGCAGCGGAGGACAGACCTTCTCTGGAAACACCATATATTTT.

The chain is built from TRBV27 and TRBJ2-2; perhaps TRBD2 as D (6 bases). Trimming shortened V by 6 bases and J by 7 bases, and 9 bases separated the two germline ends. The CDR3 is 12 residues long. Looked up from germline, CDR1 is MNHEY and CDR2 is SMNVEV (reference sequence). The CDR3, as DNA: TGTGCCAGCAGGAGACTAGGCGGGGAGCTGTTTTTT. Its protein is CASRRLGGELFF.

The chain has TRBV7-8 and TRBJ2-1; the match to TRBD2 covers 8 bases. The ends lost 5 bases at V and 3 bases at J; junction bases unmatched: 9. This CDR3 is 16 amino acids long. Germline values: CDR1 SGHVS, CDR2 FQNEAQ. Written as DNA, the CDR3 is TGTGCCAGCAGCCCACGGGAGAGCGGGAGCTACAATGAGCAGTTCTTC. This encodes CASSPRESGSYNEQFF.

This clone was counted a few times. The chain employs TRBV5-6 and TRBJ1-4; D is possibly TRBD1 (5 bases). The ends were cut back, 6 bases at V and 10 bases at J, with 19 bases in the middle. The CDR3 spans 14 residues. Per germline, CDR1 SGHDT and CDR2 YYEEEE. The CDR3 DNA sequence: TGTGCCAGCACCACCCAAGCGGGGGGGGGAAAACTGTTTTTT. Translating it yields CASTTQAGGGKLFF.

This chain connects TRBV10-1 to TRBJ1-2, with a tentative D call TRBD1 (5 bases). From germline, CDR1 is WNHNN and CDR2 SYGVQD (reference sequence). This CDR3 contains 13 residues. V dropped 3 bases and J dropped 3 bases, with 8 bases sitting between them. Written as DNA, the CDR3 is TGCGCCAGCAGTGAAGGGACTTACTATGGCTACACCTTC. Its protein is CASSEGTYYGYTF.

The chain recombines TRBV7-6 with TRBJ2-7, with 8 bases that match TRBD1. The CDR3 is 16 residues long. Germline lookup yields CDR1 SGHVS and CDR2 FNYEAQ. Trimming at V came to 3 bases and at J to 0 bases, leaving 7 bases not matched to a gene. The CDR3 DNA is TGTGCCAGCAGCTTCCCGGACAGGGCTATCTCCTACGAGCAGTACTTC. Encoded protein: CASSFPDRAISYEQYF.

The V gene is TRBV27, the J gene TRBJ2-5; D is possibly TRBD2 (5 bases). Between the trimmed V and J ends, which lost 4 bases and 3 bases, there was a span of 12 bases. CDR3 length: 14 amino acids. Germline lookup yields CDR1 MNHEY and CDR2 SMNVEV (reference sequence). The CDR3 reads CASSSGYGKETQYF. CDR3 nucleotide sequence: TGTGCCAGCAGTTCTGGGTACGGGAAAGAGACCCAGTACTTC.

This clone has a handful of counts. The chain recombines TRBV5-1 with TRBJ2-7; D gene ambiguous. Germline CDR1 reads SGHRS; CDR2 reads YFSETQ. The CDR3 is 14 residues long. The V and J ends lost 0 bases and 4 bases respectively, with 11 bases between them. Here the CDR3 reads CASSLDLQLYEQYF. CDR3 DNA sequence: TGCGCCAGCAGCTTGGATCTACAGCTATACGAGCAGTACTTC.

CDR3 nucleotides: TGTGCCAGCAGGGGACAGGGGGCAGGTGAGCAGTTCTTC. It translates to CASRGQGAGEQFF. The V and J genes are TRBV2 and TRBJ2-1, with 12 bases aligning to TRBD1. V gave up 6 bases and J gave up 9 bases; unmatched junction bases: 3. The germline V gene encodes CDR1 SNHLY and CDR2 FYNNEI. The CDR3 loop spans 13 amino acids.